The 13 T cell receptor beta chains reported below all come from one sample, sequenced in a study of regulatory dendritic cells for organ transplantation (dated by TCRdb to about 2017). Sorted T cell subsets were CFSE-labeled and co-cultured for 4 to 6 days with allogeneic regulatory or mature dendritic cells at a 1:10 DC:T ratio. No antigen has been identified for these receptors. Receptor libraries were prepared by the immunoSEQ multiplex PCR assay. The source is immuneACCESS, and TCRdb retained only in-frame sequences with V and J called. Part of the clones is not carried over; for the studies checked, unresolved V genes explain less than half of this, and the remainder is unexplained. The sample records around 7,400 clones, about 67% of which are singletons. 3.5% to 4.5% of the sample goes to the ten largest clones. Sequences were obtained from memory CD4+ T cells from blood cultured with dendritic cells. This specimen's cell subset or site label, interpreted: CD45RO+ memory T cells. These receptors came from a human donor in good health.

The V gene is TRBV5-1, the J gene TRBJ2-1, with 14 bases lining up with TRBD2. The CDR3 loop spans 16 amino acids. Per the germline V gene, CDR1 is SGHRS and CDR2 is YFSETQ. The V and J ends lost 0 bases and 5 bases, in that order; junction bases with no gene match: 1. CDR3 sequence (DNA): TGCGCCAGCAGCTTGGGACTAGCGGGGGGGAACAATGAGCAGTTCTTC. Translating gives CASSLGLAGGNNEQFF.

This clone has more than one count but fewer than ten. The chain links TRBV27 to TRBJ1-2; TRBD1 matches at 10 bases. Germline lookup yields CDR1 MNHEY and CDR2 SMNVEV (reference sequence). V shed 5 bases and J 5 bases; nucleotides not matched to a gene: 5. The CDR3 extends over 14 amino acids. CDR3 bases: TGTGCCAGCAGTCCGACAGGGGGCGTATATGGCTACACCTTC. Translated: CASSPTGGVYGYTF.

The gene calls are TRBV9 and TRBJ2-5, with 15 bases that match TRBD2. Germline CDR1 reads SGDLS; CDR2 reads YYNGEE. V lost 3 bases, J lost 6 bases, and 12 bases stayed unmatched. This CDR3 is 18 amino acids long. Here the CDR3 reads CASSGGLAGGSPLKTQYF. CDR3 in DNA: TGTGCCAGCAGCGGGGGACTAGCGGGGGGCTCGCCGTTGAAGACCCAGTACTTC.

The rearrangement joins TRBV11-3 to TRBJ2-1; 8 positions match TRBD2. V lost 1 base and J lost 7; bases outside the gene matches: 12. The CDR3 contains 17 residues. The germline CDR1 and CDR2 sequences are SGHNT and YENEEA. CDR3 coding DNA: TGTGCCAGCAGCTTAGCAGTTACCGGGACTAGGTCGAATGAGCAGTTCTTC. Translation: CASSLAVTGTRSNEQFF.

The genes are TRBV6-5 and TRBJ2-7, with D uncertain. Trimming took 5 bases from V and 0 from J, leaving 11 bases between them. The CDR3 is 14 residues long. The germline V gene has CDR1 MNHEY and CDR2 SVGAGI. CDR3 sequence reads: CASSHNGNSYEQYF. The DNA of the CDR3 is TGTGCCAGCAGTCATAACGGTAACTCCTACGAGCAGTACTTC.

The V and J genes are TRBV5-6 and TRBJ2-7; TRBD1 is a possible D gene (6 bases). The V gene's germline CDR1 is SGHDT and CDR2 YYEEEE. Trimming stripped 0 bases from V and 0 bases from J, with 7 bases between. The CDR3 is 14 residues long. Written as DNA, the CDR3 is TGTGCCAGCAGCTTGGGGGGGCTCTCCTACGAGCAGTACTTC. Translated, it gives CASSLGGLSYEQYF.

The chain is built from TRBV5-1 and TRBJ1-4; D might be TRBD1 (5 bases). The CDR3 consists of 14 residues. V was shortened by 6 bases and J by 8 bases, with 17 bases between the two germline ends. Germline V gene sequence: CDR1 SGHRS, CDR2 YFSETQ. The CDR3, as DNA: TGCGCCAGCACCTCCGGGACTAAGGGGGAAAAACTGTTTTTT. It translates to CASTSGTKGEKLFF.

V and J are TRBV27 and TRBJ1-5, with a weak D call TRBD1 (6 bases). The CDR3 is 15 amino acids. Germline V CDR1 and CDR2: MNHEY, SMNVEV (reference sequence). The V end lost 3 bases, the J end lost 4 bases, and 13 bases lay between the germline ends. The CDR3 reads CASSLGQGTNQPQHF. The CDR3 bases are TGTGCCAGCAGTTTGGGCCAGGGGACGAATCAGCCCCAGCATTTT.

The chain is built from TRBV18 and TRBJ2-2; D is ambiguous. The CDR3 is 15 residues long. Per germline, CDR1 KGHSH and CDR2 LQKENI. V was clipped by 4 bases and J by 8 bases, with 17 bases between them. CDR3 residues: CASSLISETSGELFF. CDR3 nucleotides: TGTGCCAGCTCACTCATATCGGAGACCTCTGGGGAGCTGTTTTTT.

This clone came up a few times. V usage is TRBV16 and J usage is TRBJ1-5, with D tentatively TRBD1 (6 bases). Germline V gene data show CDR1 as KGHSY and CDR2 as FQNENV. This CDR3 comprises 15 residues. Deletions cut 0 bases from V and 5 bases from J, with 11 bases between. The CDR3 region has the DNA TGTGCCAGCAGCCAATCTGGACAGTATCATCAGCCCCAGCATTTT. It yields the protein CASSQSGQYHQPQHF.

J is TRBJ2-7 and V is TRBV29-1; 7 bases fit TRBD1. The CDR3 runs 12 residues. J was trimmed by 2 bases and V by 7 bases; bases with no gene match: 5. Germline V gives CDR1 SQVTM, CDR2 ANQGSEA. CDR3 sequence reads: CSARQGPYEQYF. CDR3 sequence (DNA): TGCAGCGCAAGACAGGGCCCCTACGAGCAGTACTTC.

The gene calls are TRBV27 and TRBJ1-4; TRBD1 might be the D (5 bases). Trimming removed 0 bases at V and 8 bases at J, with 10 bases between. CDR1 MNHEY and CDR2 SMNVEV come from the germline V gene (reference sequence). This CDR3 has 14 amino acids. CDR3 nucleotides: TGTGCCAGCAGTTTATCCGGCAGGGCCGAAAAACTGTTTTTT. It is translated as CASSLSGRAEKLFF. Based on the CDR3 plus reference TRBV27 and TRBJ1-4, the full variable domain is EAQVTQNPRYLITVTGKKLTVTCSQNMNHEYMSWYRQDPGLGLRQIYYSMNVEVTDKGDVPEGYKVSRKEKRNFPLILESPSPNQTSLYFCASSLSGRAEKLFFGSGTQLSVL.

The J gene is TRBJ2-2, the V gene TRBV7-3; the match to TRBD1 covers 7 bases. Germline V gene sequence: CDR1 SGHTA, CDR2 FQGTGA. After removal of 5 bases from V and 4 bases from J, the junction contained 7 bases not matched to a gene. The length of the CDR3 is 15 residues. CDR3 protein: CASSNRQGGTGELFF. The DNA of the CDR3 is TGTGCCAGCAGCAATCGACAGGGTGGCACCGGGGAGCTGTTTTTT.